This T cell receptor beta chain was documented in a study of naive and memory T cell subsets. The study's findings and limits: Possibly reflecting memory cells re-expressing CD45RA, a few larger clonotypes occurred in naive repertoires, especially CD8.

For this clonotype: Its target is not known.

The germline V gene has CDR1 ENHRY and CDR2 SYGVKD. CDR3 size: 14 residues. V shed 3 bases and J 2 bases; nucleotides not matched to a gene: 2. Both TRBC1 and TRBC2 were covered by a beta constant-region primer of two equimolar oligonucleotides. TCRdb itself ran the UMI-ligation and nested PCR reads through MiXCR, one entry per CDR3 protein. The data contain under 150,000 distinct CDR3 sequences, over 15% of them seen just once; the ten biggest clones take up about 0.15%. The sequenced material came from naive CD4+ T cells from blood. The V call is TRBV10-3, the J call TRBJ2-5; 8 bases are shared with TRBD1. The receptor comes from a human donor in good health. CDR3 region: CAISDRTGQETQYF. CDR3 nucleotides: TGTGCCATCAGTGACCGGACAGGGCAAGAGACCCAGTACTTC.